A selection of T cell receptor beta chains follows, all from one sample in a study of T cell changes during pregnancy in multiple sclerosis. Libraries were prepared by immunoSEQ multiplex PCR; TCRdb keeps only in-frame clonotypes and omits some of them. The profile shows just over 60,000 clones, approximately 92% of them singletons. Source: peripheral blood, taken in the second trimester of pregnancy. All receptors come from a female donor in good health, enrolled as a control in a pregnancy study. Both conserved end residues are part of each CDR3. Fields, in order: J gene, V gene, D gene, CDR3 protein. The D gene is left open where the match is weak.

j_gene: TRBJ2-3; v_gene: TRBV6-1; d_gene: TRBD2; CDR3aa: CASSATSGGAVDTQYF
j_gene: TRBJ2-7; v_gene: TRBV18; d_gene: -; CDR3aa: CASSLNHNPGEQYF
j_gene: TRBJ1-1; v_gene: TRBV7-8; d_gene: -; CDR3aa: CASSLRGADRPIEAFF
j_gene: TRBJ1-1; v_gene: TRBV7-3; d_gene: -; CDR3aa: CASSARRGTEAFF
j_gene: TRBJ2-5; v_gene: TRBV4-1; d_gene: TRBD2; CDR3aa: CASSQEPPGTSGRAGQETQYF
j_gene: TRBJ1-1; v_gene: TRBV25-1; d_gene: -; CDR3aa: CASSRLEGSTYPAFF
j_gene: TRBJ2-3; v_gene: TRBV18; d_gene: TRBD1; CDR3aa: CASSPPDRVTDTQYF
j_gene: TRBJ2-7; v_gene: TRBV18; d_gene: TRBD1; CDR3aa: CASSPGTGGRNEQYF
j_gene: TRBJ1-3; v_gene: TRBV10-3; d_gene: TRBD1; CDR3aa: CAARTGAGSGNTIYF
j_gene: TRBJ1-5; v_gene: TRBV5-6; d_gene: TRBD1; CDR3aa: CASSLGTVNQPQHF
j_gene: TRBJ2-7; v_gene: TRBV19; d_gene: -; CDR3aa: CASSIDLWQGIDEQYF
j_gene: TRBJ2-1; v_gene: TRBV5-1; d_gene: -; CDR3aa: CASSLWGSRDRNEQFF
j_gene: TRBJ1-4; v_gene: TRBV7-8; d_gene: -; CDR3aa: CASSLDGGTNEKLFF
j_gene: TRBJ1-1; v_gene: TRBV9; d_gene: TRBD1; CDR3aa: CASSATPGGGEGKAFF
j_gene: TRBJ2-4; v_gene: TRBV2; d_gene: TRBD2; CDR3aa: CASSPPFATSGKNIQYF
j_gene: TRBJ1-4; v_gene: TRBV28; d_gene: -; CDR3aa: CASRPLTGNYDEKLFF
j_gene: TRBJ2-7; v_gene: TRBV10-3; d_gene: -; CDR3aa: CAISESRLKAYEQYF
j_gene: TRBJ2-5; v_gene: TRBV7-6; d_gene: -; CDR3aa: CASSLGGRETQYF
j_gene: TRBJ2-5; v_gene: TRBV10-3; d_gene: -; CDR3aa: CAISESAQGETQYF
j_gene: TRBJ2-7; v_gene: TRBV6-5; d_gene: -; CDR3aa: CASRWGLEQYF
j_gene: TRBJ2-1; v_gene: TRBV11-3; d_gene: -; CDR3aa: CASSLGGILGEQFF
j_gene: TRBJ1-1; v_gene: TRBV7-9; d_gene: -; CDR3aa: CASSLGGFWGVVTEAFF
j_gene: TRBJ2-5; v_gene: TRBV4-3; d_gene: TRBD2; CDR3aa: CASSQKVGLAETQYF
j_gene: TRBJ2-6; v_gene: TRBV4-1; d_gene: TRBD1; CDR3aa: CASSPFTGASTGANVLTF
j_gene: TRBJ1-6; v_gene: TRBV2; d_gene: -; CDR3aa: CASRDSKLNSPLHF
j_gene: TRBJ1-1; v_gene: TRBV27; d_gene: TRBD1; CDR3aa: CASTMTGGTEAFF
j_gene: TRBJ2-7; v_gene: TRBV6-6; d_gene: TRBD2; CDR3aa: CASSYSGEKEYF
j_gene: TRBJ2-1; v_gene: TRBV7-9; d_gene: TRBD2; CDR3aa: CASSYWGGGAFEQFF
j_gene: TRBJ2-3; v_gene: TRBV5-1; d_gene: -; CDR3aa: CASSLRLASDTQYF
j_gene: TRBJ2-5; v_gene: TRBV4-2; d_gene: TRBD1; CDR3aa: CASSPRGQGAGETQYF
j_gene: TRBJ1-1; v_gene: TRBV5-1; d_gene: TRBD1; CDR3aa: CASSSPEGGAWSDTEAFF
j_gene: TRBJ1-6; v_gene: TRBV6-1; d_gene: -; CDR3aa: CAIGRSSYNSPLHF
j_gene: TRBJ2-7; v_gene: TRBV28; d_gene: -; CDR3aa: CASSLRYEQYF
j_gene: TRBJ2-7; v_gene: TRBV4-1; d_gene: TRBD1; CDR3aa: CASSQDHRGPYEQYF
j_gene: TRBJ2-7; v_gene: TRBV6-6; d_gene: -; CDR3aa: CASSKVAGPTRQYF
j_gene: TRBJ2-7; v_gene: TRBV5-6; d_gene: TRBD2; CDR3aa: CASSRGGRAGAYEQYF
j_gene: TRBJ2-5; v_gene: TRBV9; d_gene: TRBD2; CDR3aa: CASSPTSGRAWEQYF
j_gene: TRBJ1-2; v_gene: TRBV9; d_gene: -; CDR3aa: CASSVDGDLGYGYTF
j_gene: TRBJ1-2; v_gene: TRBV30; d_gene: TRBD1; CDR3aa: CAWRQVGQGDYGYTF
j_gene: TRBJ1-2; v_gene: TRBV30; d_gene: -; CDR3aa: CAWTPGGKGGYTF
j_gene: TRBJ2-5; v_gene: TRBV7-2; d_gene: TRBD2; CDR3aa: CASSLVGSSPGGETQYF
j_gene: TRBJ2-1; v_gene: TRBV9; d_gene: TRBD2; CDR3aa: CASSVAGTSGSFSYNEQFF